This TCR beta chain was found in a study of T cell repertoires in cytomegalovirus infection. Whole-study context: Both CMV infection and a matching HLA type were indicated by public TCR beta signatures. Regarding the study as a whole: Predominance within the ex vivo response was attributable to HLA-C-restricted CMV-specific TCR beta clonotypes. The cumulative frequency of public TCR beta families distinguished individuals who carried CMV together with the relevant HLA.

V lost 6 bases, J lost 3 bases, and 9 bases stayed unmatched. CDR3 length: 15 amino acids. TCRdb re-called the reads through MiXCR, storing one row per CDR3 protein. Altogether around 450,000 distinct CDR3 sequences are present, around 11% being singletons, with the ten largest covering roughly 10%. As regards this clonotype: Antigen: not known.

The chain carries TRBV12-3 or TRBV12-4 and TRBJ2-7, with 9 bases fitting TRBD2. The clonotype was recovered from a human donor in good health (CMV status not recorded). Some clones in this sample may be carry-over from other donors' samples. Input material: PBMCs. In DNA, the CDR3 is TGTGCCAGCAGACCGACTAGCGGAGCCAGCTACGAGCAGTACTTC. Translating gives CASRPTSGASYEQYF.